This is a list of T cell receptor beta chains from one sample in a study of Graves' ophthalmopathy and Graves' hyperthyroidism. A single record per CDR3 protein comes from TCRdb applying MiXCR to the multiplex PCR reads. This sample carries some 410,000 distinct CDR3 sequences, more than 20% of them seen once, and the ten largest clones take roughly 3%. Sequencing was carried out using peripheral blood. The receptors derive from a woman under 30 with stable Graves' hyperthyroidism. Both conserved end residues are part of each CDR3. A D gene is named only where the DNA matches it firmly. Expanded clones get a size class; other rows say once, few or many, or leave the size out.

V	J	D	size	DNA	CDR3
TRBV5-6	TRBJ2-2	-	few	TGTGCCAGCAGCTTCAAGGTGTTAGGGAGCACCGGGGAGCTGTTTTTT	CASSFKVLGSTGELFF
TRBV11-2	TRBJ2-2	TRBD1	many	TGTGCCAGCAGCTTATCCGGACAGGGGACCGGGGAGCTGTTTTTT	CASSLSGQGTGELFF
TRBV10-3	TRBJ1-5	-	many	TGTGCCATCAGTGCCAAGGGAGACGGGCCCCAGCCCCAGCATTTT	CAISAKGDGPQPQHF
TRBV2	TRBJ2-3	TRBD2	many	TGTGCCAGCATGAAGACTAGCGGAACCCTCACAGATACGCAGTATTTT	CASMKTSGTLTDTQYF
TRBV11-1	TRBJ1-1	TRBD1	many	TGTGCCAGCAGCTCACGGACAGGGAGGACTGAAGCTTTCTTT	CASSSRTGRTEAFF
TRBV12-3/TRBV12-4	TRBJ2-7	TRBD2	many	TGTGCCAGCAGTCCAAGGACTAGAAAGTCACTCTACGAGCAGTACTTC	CASSPRTRKSLYEQYF
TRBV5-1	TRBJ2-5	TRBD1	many	TGCGCCAGCAACCGGGACAGGGGTAGGGAGACCCAGTACTTC	CASNRDRGRETQYF
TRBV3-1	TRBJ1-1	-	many	TGTGCCAGCAGCAGTAAGGACAGATACACTGAAGCTTTCTTT	CASSSKDRYTEAFF
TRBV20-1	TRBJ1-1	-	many	TGCAGTGTTACGGACAGAGTAGAAGCTTTCTTT	CSVTDRVEAFF
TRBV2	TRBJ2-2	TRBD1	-	TGTGCCAGCGGGGACAGGGAAATTATCGGGGAGCTGTTTTTT	CASGDREIIGELFF
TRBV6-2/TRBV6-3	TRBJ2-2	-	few	TGTGCCAGCAGTTACGCTAAAGTGGACGGGTCGGCCGGGGAGCTGTTTTTT	CASSYAKVDGSAGELFF
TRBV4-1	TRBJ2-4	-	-	TGCGCCAGCAGCCAAGATCTAGGGGGGCGGATAGGCAAAAACATTCAGTACTTC	CASSQDLGGRIGKNIQYF
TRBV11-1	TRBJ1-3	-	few	TGTGCCAGCAGCTTAAGAGAGGGCAGGGCGCTCTCTGGAAACACCATATATTTT	CASSLREGRALSGNTIYF
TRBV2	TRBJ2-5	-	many	TGTGCCAGCAGTACCAGACGACAAGAGACCCAGTACTTC	CASSTRRQETQYF
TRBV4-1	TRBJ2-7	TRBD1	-	TGCGCCAGCAGCCAAGGCGTATGGGACAGTTGTTACTTC	CASSQGVWDSCYF
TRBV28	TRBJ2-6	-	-	TGTGCCAGCAGTCCCCCTGGGCGTAAATCTGGGGCCAACGTCCTGACTTTC	CASSPPGRKSGANVLTF
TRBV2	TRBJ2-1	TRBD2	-	TGTGCCATGTCAGTGGCGGGAGTTTACAATGAGCAGTTCTTC	CAMSVAGVYNEQFF
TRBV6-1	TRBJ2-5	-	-	TGTGCCAGCAGTGTTTCCCGGGGACCGACCCAAGAGACCCAGTACTTC	CASSVSRGPTQETQYF
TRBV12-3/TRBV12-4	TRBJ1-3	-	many	TGTGCCAGCAGTTTCGGGGTCTCTGGAAACACCATATATTTT	CASSFGVSGNTIYF
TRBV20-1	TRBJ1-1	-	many	TGCAGTAGAGTGACAGATTTCACTGAAGCTTTCTTT	CSRVTDFTEAFF
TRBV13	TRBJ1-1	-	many	TGTGCCAGCAGCTTGCGGGGGTTCGACACTGAAGCTTTCTTT	CASSLRGFDTEAFF
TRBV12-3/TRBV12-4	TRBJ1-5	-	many	TGTGCCAGCAGTCTATTGACCGAGACCCAGCATTTT	CASSLLTETQHF
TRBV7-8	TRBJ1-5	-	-	TGTGCCAGCAGCTCCCCGGGACTGGGCAACGATCAGCCCCAGCATTTT	CASSSPGLGNDQPQHF
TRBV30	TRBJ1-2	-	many	TGTGCCTGGAGTGTACAAGGGGGGAATGGCTACACCTTC	CAWSVQGGNGYTF
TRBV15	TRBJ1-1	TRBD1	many	TGTGCCACCAGCAGGGGACAGGTCGAAGCTTTCTTT	CATSRGQVEAFF
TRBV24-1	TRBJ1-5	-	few	TGTGCCACCAGTGAGGGTAGGCAGGGCCTTAGCAATCAGCCTCAGCATTTT	CATSEGRQGLSNQPQHF
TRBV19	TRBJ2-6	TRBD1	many	TGTGCCAGTAGTATCCGACAGGGGAAAGCTGGGGCCAACGTCCTGACTTTC	CASSIRQGKAGANVLTF
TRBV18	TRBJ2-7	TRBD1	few	TGTGCCAGCTCACCTCTCCGGGACAGGATCTACGAGCAGTACTTC	CASSPLRDRIYEQYF
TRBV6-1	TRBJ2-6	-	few	TGTGCCAGCAGTGACTTCTCTGGGGCCAACGTCCTGACTTTC	CASSDFSGANVLTF
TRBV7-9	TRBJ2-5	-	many	TGTGCCAGCAGCCACAATGACTACCAAGAGACCCAGTACTTC	CASSHNDYQETQYF
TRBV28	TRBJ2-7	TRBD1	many	TGTGCCAGCAGTCCCGCAGACAGGGGGCTTCACGAGCAGTACTTC	CASSPADRGLHEQYF
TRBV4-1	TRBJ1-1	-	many	TGCGCCAGCAGCCAGTGGAACACTGAAGCTTTCTTT	CASSQWNTEAFF
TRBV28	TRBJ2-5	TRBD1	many	TGTGCCAGCAGGGGACAGGGCGTGGAGACCCAGTACTTC	CASRGQGVETQYF
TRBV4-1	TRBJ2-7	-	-	TGCGCCAGCAGTTCAGGGGCGGGAGTTCTGTACGAGCAGTACTTC	CASSSGAGVLYEQYF
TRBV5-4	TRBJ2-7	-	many	TGTGCCAGCAGCGGCGGGACCCTCTACGAGCAGTACTTC	CASSGGTLYEQYF
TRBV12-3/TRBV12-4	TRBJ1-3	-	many	TGTGCCAGCAGGAACACAGGGAGTGGAAACACCATATATTTT	CASRNTGSGNTIYF
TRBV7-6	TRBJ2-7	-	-	TGTGCCAGCAGCTTAGAAGGGGGTCAGGTCTCCTACGAGCAGTACTTC	CASSLEGGQVSYEQYF
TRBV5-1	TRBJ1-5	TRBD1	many	TGTGCCAGCAGTCCAGGACAGGGGAATCAGCCCCAGCATTTT	CASSPGQGNQPQHF
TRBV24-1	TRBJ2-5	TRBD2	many	TGTGCCACCAGTGATGGGACTAGTGATCGCCAAGAGACCCAGTACTTC	CATSDGTSDRQETQYF
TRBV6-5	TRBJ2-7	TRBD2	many	TGTGCCAGCAGTTTTACTAGCGGGAGGGCCTACGAGCAGTACTTC	CASSFTSGRAYEQYF
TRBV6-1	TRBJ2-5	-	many	TGTGCCAGCCCACTCGGGGACACCCAAGAGACCCAGTACTTC	CASPLGDTQETQYF
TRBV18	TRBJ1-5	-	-	TGTGCCAGCTCACCACAGGGGACTCAGCCCCAGCATTTT	CASSPQGTQPQHF
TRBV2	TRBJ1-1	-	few	TGTGCCAGCAGATTAGATTTTAACACTGAAGCTTTCTTT	CASRLDFNTEAFF
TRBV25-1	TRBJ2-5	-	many	TGTGCCAGCAGTGAGAGCTGGGGGCGGGGAGAGACCCAGTACTTC	CASSESWGRGETQYF
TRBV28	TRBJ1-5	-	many	TGTGCCAGCAGTTTATCAGGGGTCCATCAGCCCCAGCATTTT	CASSLSGVHQPQHF
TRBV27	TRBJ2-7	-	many	TGTGCCAGCAGATGCCATTTCGGGGCCTACGAGCAGTACTTC	CASRCHFGAYEQYF
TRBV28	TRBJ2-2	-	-	TGTGCCAGCAACCGGAACACCGGGGAGCTGTTTTTT	CASNRNTGELFF
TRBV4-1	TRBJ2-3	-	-	TGCGCCAGCAGCCTCCAAGGTCTCGGGGCAGATACGCAGTATTTT	CASSLQGLGADTQYF
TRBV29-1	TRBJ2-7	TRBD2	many	TGCAGCGTGGGACGGAGGGGACTAGCCTACGAGCAGTACTTC	CSVGRRGLAYEQYF
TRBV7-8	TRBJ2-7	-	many	TGTGCCAGCAGCTTACGACCGAATATCCGGGGCCGGGGGCTGGAGCAGTACTTC	CASSLRPNIRGRGLEQYF
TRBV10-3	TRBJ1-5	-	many	TGTGCCATCAGTGAAGGCCGTCCGACTGATCAGCCCCAGCATTTT	CAISEGRPTDQPQHF